What follows describes a single T cell receptor (beta chain). Its antigen is unknown. The sample belongs to a study of post-analysis software for immune sequencing data. Study background: There were relapsing-remitting, secondary progressive and progressive-relapsing multiple sclerosis among the disease courses included.

TCR beta cDNA libraries had unique molecular identifiers. MiXCR, run by TCRdb on the PCR reads, gives a single entry per CDR3 protein. The sample records roughly 430,000 distinct CDR3 sequences, 39% being singletons. The CDR3 is 14 residues long. Germline values: CDR1 GTSNPN, CDR2 SVGIG (reference sequence). The ends were cut back, 4 bases at V and 1 base at J, with 13 bases in the middle. General study results and limits: When compared against controls, multiple sclerosis patients showed significantly lower normalized Chao1 diversity. The five TRBV segments detected at higher frequency in patients than in controls included TRBV5-6, TRBV5-1 and TRBV20-1.

Sequenced input: blood. V usage is TRBV30 and J usage is TRBJ1-2; D gene ambiguous. The sequence came from a girl aged 2-10 years with multiple sclerosis. Written as DNA, the CDR3 is TGTGCCTGGATACGTCAGGCATTTAACTATGGCTACACCTTC. Protein sequence: CAWIRQAFNYGYTF.